This TCR beta chain derives from a study of cytomegalovirus exposure and HLA in healthy donors. General study points: It is likely that the observed cluster of highly shared sequence variants was a sequencing artifact. A later analysis found that most CMV-associated TCR beta chains appeared HLA-restricted. Reports indicated that the classifier achieved high specificity and sensitivity in diagnosing cytomegalovirus status.

With respect to this clone: Antigen unknown.

Use of 60 Vbeta and 13 Jbeta primers characterized the PCR. The assay was immunoSEQ multiplex PCR, and TCRdb's table has in-frame clones only and misses some. Among 160,000 or so clones, just under 80% were seen once, and the ten largest hold approximately 1.2%. This clonotype originated in a young man in good health and CMV-seronegative. Sequencing was performed on PBMCs.

This CDR3 is CASRRGQGGYGYTF. The CDR3 nucleotides are TGTGCCAGCAGACGAGGACAGGGGGGATATGGCTACACCTTC. The chain uses TRBV6-5 and TRBJ1-2; 10 bases are a match to TRBD1. The ends lost 6 bases at V and 5 bases at J; junction bases unmatched: 6. The germline CDR1 and CDR2 sequences are MNHEY and SVGAGI. This CDR3 has 14 amino acids.